Following are 9 T cell receptor beta chains from one sample sequenced in a study of blood T cell repertoires in COVID-19. The method was immunoSEQ multiplex PCR; TCRdb's version includes in-frame clones alone and lacks a portion of them. The sample carries roughly 120,000 clones, approximately 87% recorded once. The sequencing input was peripheral blood. All receptors come from a man aged 65-85 years who had recovered from COVID-19.

The genes are TRBV11-2 and TRBJ2-5, with TRBD2 matching 7 bases. J was trimmed by 4 bases and V by 2 bases; bases with no gene match: 7. Germline CDR1 SGHAT, CDR2 FQNNGV. The CDR3 consists of 15 residues. The CDR3 DNA follows: TGTGCCAGCAGCTTAAGGGTGGGGAGGGGAGAGACCCAGTACTTC. Translating it yields CASSLRVGRGETQYF.

The V gene is TRBV28, the J gene TRBJ2-3; TRBD1 might be the D (5 bases). The length of the CDR3 is 13 residues. Germline CDR1 and CDR2: MDHEN and SYDVKM. V lost 6 bases and J 3 bases, leaving 10 bases between the germline ends. The CDR3 DNA follows: TGTGCCAGCAGGGCAGGGATGACAGATACGCAGTATTTT. The encoded protein is CASRAGMTDTQYF.

The genes are TRBV6-1 and TRBJ2-5; no firm D call. Trimming left V 0 bases short and J 0 bases short, with 8 bases between. CDR3 size: 15 residues. CDR1 MNHNS and CDR2 SASEGT come from the germline V gene. The CDR3: CASSEAATYQETQYF. The CDR3 nucleotides are TGTGCCAGCAGTGAAGCGGCAACGTACCAAGAGACCCAGTACTTC.

V and J are TRBV2 and TRBJ1-3, with a possible D match to TRBD1 (6 bases). Germline CDR1 SNHLY, CDR2 FYNNEI. The CDR3 covers 20 residues. V gave up 6 bases and J gave up 2 bases, with 29 bases separating them. Here the CDR3 reads CASRSTYLGGRQETGNTIYF. The CDR3, as DNA: TGTGCCAGCAGGTCGACCTATTTAGGAGGCAGACAGGAAACTGGAAACACCATATATTTT.

The chain has TRBV19 and TRBJ2-5, with D unclear. V lost 5 bases to trimming and J lost 4 bases, with 11 bases between them. Germline-derived CDR1 and CDR2 are LNHDA and SQIVND (reference sequence). The CDR3 runs 13 residues. Written as DNA, the CDR3 is TGTGCCAGTAGTTCCCTACGCCGAGAGACCCAGTACTTC. Its translation: CASSSLRRETQYF.

The rearrangement joins TRBV27 to TRBJ2-1, with D perhaps TRBD1 (5 bases). The CDR3 length is 14 residues. The germline gives CDR1 MNHEY, CDR2 SMNVEV (reference sequence). V lost 5 bases, J lost 9 bases, and 17 bases lay in between. The CDR3 DNA follows: TGTGCCAGCAGTCTCGCAGGGTTTAGGACTGAGCAGTTCTTC. Its protein is CASSLAGFRTEQFF.

The CDR3 nucleotides are TGCGCCAGCAGTCCGACGGTCGGCGGGGTCTACAATGAGCAGTTCTTC. Translation gives CASSPTVGGVYNEQFF. The rearrangement joins TRBV5-1 to TRBJ2-1; TRBD2 is a possible D gene (6 bases). Germline-derived CDR1 and CDR2 are SGHRS and YFSETQ. The V end was cut by 5 bases, the J end by 3 bases, with 18 bases between. There are 16 residues in the CDR3. The full variable domain, with the rest looked up from reference TRBV5-1 and TRBJ2-1, is KAGVTQTPRYLIKTRGQQVTLSCSPISGHRSVSWYQQTPGQGLQFLFEYFSETQRNKGNFPGRFSGRQFSNSRSEMNVSTLELGDSALYLCASSPTVGGVYNEQFFGPGTRLTVL.

The rearrangement links TRBV7-8 to TRBJ2-5, with 9 bases fitting TRBD2. J lost 4 bases, V lost 3 bases, and 6 bases had no gene match. There are 15 residues in the CDR3. CDR1 is SGHVS, CDR2 FQNEAQ, per germline. CDR3 nucleotide sequence: TGTGCCAGCAGCTTTGGCGGGAGGGATCCAGAGACCCAGTACTTC. Encoded protein: CASSFGGRDPETQYF.

This chain links TRBV4-1 with TRBJ2-7, with D possibly being TRBD1 (5 bases). Germline CDR1 reads MGHRA; CDR2 reads YSYEKL. This CDR3 is 13 amino acids long. Trimming took 1 base from V and 3 from J, leaving 7 bases between them. The CDR3 DNA sequence: TGCGCCAGCAGCCAAGTTCAGGGCTACGAGCAGTACTTC. This gives the protein CASSQVQGYEQYF.